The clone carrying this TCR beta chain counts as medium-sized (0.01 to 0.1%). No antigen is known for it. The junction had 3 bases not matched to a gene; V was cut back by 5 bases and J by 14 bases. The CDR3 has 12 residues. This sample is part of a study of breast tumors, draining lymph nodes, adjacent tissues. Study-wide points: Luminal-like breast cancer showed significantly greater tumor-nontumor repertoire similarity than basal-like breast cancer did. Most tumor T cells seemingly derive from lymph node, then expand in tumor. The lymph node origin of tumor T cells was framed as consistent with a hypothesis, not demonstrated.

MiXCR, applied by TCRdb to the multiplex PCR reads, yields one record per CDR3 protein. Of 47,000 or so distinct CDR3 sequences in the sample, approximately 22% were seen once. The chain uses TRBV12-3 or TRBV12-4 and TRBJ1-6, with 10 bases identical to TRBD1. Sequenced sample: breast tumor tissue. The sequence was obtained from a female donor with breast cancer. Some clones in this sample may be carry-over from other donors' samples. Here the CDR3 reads CASSPGTGALHF. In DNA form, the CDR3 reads TGTGCCAGCAGTCCCGGGACAGGGGCCCTCCACTTT.